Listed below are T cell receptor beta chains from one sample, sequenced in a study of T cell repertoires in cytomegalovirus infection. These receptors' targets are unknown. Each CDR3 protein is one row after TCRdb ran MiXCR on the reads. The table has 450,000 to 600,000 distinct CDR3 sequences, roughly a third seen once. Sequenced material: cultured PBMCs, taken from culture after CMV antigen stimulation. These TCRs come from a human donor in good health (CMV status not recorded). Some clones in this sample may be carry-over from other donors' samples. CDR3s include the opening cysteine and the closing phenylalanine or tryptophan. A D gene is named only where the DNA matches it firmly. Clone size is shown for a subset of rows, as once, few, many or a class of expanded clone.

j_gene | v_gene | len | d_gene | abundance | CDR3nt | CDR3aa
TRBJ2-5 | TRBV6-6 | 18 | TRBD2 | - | TGTGCCAGCAGTTTCCCGATGGGACTAGAGTTCGCACGAGAGACCCAGTACTTC | CASSFPMGLEFARETQYF
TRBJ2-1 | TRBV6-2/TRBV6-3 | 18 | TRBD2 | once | TGTGCCAGCAGTTCCCGGACTAGCGGGAGTGTACCCTACAATGAGCAGTTCTTC | CASSSRTSGSVPYNEQFF
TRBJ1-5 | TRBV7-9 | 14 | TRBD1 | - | TGTGCCAGCAGCATGACAGGGACTAGCCAGCCCCAGCATTTT | CASSMTGTSQPQHF
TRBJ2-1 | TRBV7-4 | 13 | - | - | TGTGCCAGCAGCTCTTCAGGGGTCCTGGTGCAGTTCTTC | CASSSSGVLVQFF
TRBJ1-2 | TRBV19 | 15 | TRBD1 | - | TGTGCCAGCAATCTTGGACAGGGGGAGAACTATGGCTACACCTTC | CASNLGQGENYGYTF
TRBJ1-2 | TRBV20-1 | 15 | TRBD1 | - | TGCAGTGCTAGAGATGAGGGACAGGGCATCTATGGCTACACCTTC | CSARDEGQGIYGYTF
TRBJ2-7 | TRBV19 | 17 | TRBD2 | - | TGTGCCAGTAGTACGGGGACTAGCGGGTTCGAGTCCTACGAGCAGTACTTC | CASSTGTSGFESYEQYF
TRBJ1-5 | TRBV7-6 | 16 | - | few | TGTGCCAGCAGCTTAGGGGCAGGGGCCCGCAATCAGCCCCAGCATTTT | CASSLGAGARNQPQHF
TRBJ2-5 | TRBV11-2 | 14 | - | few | TGTGCCAGCAGTCCCGTGGAGGGGCGAGGGACCCAGTACTTC | CASSPVEGRGTQYF
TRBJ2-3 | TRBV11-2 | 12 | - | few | TGTGCCAGCAGCCGAGTGGGGGATACGCAGTATTTT | CASSRVGDTQYF
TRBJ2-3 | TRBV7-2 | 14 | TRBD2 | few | TGTGCCAGCAGCTTATATATGCGGGAGAATACGCAGTATTTT | CASSLYMRENTQYF
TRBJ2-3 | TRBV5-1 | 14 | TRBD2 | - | TGCGCCAGCAGCGGCAGCGGGGTCACAGATACGCAGTATTTT | CASSGSGVTDTQYF
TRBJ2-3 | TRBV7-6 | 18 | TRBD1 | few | TGTGCCAGCAGCTTACGTCACGTAGGGACAGGGAGTGTTTATACGCAGTATTTT | CASSLRHVGTGSVYTQYF
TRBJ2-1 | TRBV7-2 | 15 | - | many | TGTGCCAGCAGCTTAGCCGCACAGACACACAATGAGCAGTTCTTC | CASSLAAQTHNEQFF
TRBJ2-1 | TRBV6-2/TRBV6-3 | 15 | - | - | - | CASSTSLSSYNEQFF
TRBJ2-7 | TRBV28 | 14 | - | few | TGTGCCAGCACATCAAGCGGGTCCACTGACGAGCAGTACTTC | CASTSSGSTDEQYF
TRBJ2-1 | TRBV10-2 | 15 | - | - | TGCGCCAGCAGTGAGTTCCGGAGCTCCTACAATGAGCAGTTCTTC | CASSEFRSSYNEQFF
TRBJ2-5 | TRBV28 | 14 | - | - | TGTGCCAGCAGTTTGGCAGGTATTCGAGAGACCCAGTACTTC | CASSLAGIRETQYF
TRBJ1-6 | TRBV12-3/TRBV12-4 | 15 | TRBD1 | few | TGTGCCAGCAGTTCCAGACAGGGATTGTTCTCACCCCTCCACTTT | CASSSRQGLFSPLHF
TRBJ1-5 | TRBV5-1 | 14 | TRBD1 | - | TGCGCCAGCAGCCCGGGACAGAACAATCAGCCCCAGCATTTT | CASSPGQNNQPQHF
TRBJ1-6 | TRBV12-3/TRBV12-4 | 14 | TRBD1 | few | TGTGCCAGTGTCGGGACAGGGAAACGATCACCCCTCCACTTT | CASVGTGKRSPLHF
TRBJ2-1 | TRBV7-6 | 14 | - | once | TGTGCCAGCAGCTTAGAAGGGGGAGGAGGTGAGCAGTTCTTC | CASSLEGGGGEQFF
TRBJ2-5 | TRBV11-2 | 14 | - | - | TGTGCCAGCAGCTATACAGGACTGGAAGAGACCCAGTACTTC | CASSYTGLEETQYF
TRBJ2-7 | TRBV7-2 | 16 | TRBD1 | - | TGTGCCAGCAGCGCTTTTCCGGGACAGGGATCCTACGAGCAGTACTTC | CASSAFPGQGSYEQYF
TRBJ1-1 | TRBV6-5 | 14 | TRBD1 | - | TGTGCCAGCAGTTGGACAGGGGGTCGGGGTGAAGCTTTCTTT | CASSWTGGRGEAFF
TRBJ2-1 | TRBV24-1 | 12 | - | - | TGTGCCACCAGTGATTTCCACAATGAGCAGTTCTTC | CATSDFHNEQFF
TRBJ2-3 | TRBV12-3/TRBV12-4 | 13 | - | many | TGTGCCAGCAGTTTAAGCGGCGCAGATACGCAGTATTTT | CASSLSGADTQYF
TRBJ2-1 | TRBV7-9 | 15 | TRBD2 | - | TGTGCCAGCAGCTTAGTGGCTAGCGGGAGGTTGGAGCAGTTCTTC | CASSLVASGRLEQFF
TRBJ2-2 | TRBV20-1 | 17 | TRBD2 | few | TGCAGTGCCCCGGATCCCGGCCTAGCGGGAGGGATGGGGGAGCTGTTTTTT | CSAPDPGLAGGMGELFF
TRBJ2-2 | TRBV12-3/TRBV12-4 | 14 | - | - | TGTGCCAGCAGTTTAATGACAGGCACCGGGGAGCTGTTTTTT | CASSLMTGTGELFF
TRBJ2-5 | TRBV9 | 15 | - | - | TGTGCCAGCAGCGTAACAGGGCAGGTTCGGGAGACCCAGTACTTC | CASSVTGQVRETQYF